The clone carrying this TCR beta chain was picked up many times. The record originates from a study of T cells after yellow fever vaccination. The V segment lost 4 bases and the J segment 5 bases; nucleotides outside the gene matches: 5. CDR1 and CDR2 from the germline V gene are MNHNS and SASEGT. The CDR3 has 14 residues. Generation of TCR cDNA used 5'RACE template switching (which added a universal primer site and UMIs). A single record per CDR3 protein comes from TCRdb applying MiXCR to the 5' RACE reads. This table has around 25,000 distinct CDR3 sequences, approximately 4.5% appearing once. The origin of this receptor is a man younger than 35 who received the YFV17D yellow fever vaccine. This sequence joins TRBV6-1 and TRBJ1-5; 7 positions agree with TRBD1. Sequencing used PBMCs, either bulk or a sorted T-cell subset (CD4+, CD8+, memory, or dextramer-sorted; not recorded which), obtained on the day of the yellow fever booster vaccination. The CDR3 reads CASSARQGDQPQHF. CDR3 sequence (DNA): TGTGCCAGCAGTGCCAGACAGGGCGATCAGCCCCAGCATTTT.